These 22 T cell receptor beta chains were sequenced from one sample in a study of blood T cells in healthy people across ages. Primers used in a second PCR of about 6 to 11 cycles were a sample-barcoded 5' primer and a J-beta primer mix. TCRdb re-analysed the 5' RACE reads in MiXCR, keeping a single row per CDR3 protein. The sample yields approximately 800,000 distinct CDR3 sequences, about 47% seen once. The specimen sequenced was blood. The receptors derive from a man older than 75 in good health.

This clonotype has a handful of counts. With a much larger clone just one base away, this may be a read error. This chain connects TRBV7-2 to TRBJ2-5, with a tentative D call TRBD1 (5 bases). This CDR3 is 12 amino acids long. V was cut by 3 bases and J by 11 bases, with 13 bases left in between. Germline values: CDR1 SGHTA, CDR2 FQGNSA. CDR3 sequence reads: CASSFVRDEQYF. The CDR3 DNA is TGTGCCAGCAGCTTTGTCAGGGATGAGCAGTACTTC.

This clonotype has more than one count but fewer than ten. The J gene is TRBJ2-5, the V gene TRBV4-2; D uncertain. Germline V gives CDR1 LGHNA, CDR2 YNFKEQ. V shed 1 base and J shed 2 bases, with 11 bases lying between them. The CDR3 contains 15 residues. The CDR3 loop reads CASSQAASVQETQYF. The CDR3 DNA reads TGTGCCAGCAGCCAAGCAGCCAGCGTACAAGAGACCCAGTACTTC.

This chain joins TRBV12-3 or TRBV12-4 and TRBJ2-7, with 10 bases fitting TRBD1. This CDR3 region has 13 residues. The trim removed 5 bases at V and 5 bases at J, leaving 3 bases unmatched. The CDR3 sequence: CASSGTGVHEQYF. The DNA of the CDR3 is TGTGCCAGCAGTGGGACAGGGGTCCACGAGCAGTACTTC.

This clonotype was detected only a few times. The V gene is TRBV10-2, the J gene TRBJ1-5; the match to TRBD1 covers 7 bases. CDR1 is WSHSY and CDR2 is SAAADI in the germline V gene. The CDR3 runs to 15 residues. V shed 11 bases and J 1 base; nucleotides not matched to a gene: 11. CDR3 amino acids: CAPEGGRVSNQPQHF. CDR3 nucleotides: TGCGCCCCCGAAGGGGGCAGGGTGAGCAATCAGCCCCAGCATTTT.

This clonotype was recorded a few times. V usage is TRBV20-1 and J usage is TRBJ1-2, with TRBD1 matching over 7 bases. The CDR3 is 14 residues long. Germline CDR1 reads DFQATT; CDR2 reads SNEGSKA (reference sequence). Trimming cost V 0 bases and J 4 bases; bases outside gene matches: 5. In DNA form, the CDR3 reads TGCAGTGCTAGAGAAGGGACAGCGACCTATGGCTACACCTTC. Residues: CSAREGTATYGYTF.

The CDR3 reads CASSHQGTGSEKLFF. The DNA of the CDR3 is TGTGCCAGCAGCCACCAGGGGACAGGGAGCGAAAAACTGTTTTTT. The chain links TRBV3-1 to TRBJ1-4; 9 bases match TRBD1. V lost 3 bases to trimming and J lost 8 bases; unmatched junction nucleotides: 7. The germline V gene encodes CDR1 LGHDT and CDR2 YNNKEL (reference sequence). The CDR3 has 15 amino acids.

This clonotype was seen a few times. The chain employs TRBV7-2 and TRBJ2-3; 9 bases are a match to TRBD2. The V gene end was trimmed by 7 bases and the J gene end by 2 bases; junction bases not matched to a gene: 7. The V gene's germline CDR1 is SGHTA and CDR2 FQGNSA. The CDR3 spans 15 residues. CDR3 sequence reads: CASILGLAVTDTQYF. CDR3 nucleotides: TGTGCCAGCATCTTGGGACTAGCAGTCACAGATACGCAGTATTTT.

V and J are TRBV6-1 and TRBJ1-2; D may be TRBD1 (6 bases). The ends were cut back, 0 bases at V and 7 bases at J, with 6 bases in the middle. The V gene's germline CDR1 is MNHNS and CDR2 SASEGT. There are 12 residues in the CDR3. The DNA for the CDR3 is TGTGCCAGCAGTGAAGCGGACAGTGGCTACACCTTC. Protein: CASSEADSGYTF.

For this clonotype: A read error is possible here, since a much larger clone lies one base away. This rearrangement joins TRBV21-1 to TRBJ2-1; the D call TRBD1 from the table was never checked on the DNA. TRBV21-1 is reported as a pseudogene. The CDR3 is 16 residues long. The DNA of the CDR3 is TGTGCCAGCAGCAAACTGGACAGGGAATTAGTCAATGAGCGGTTCTTC. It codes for CASSKLDRELVNERFF.

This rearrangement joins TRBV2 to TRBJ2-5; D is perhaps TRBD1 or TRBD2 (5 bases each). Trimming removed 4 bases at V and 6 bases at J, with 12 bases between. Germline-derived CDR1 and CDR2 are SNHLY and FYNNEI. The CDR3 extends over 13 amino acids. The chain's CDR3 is CASSVGEGKTQYF. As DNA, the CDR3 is TGTGCCAGCAGTGTGGGAGAGGGGAAGACCCAGTACTTC. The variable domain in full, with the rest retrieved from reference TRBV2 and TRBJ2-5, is EPEVTQTPSHQVTQMGQEVILRCVPISNHLYFYWYRQILGQKVEFLVSFYNNEISEKSEIFDDQFSVERPDGSNFTLKIRSTKLEDSAMYFCASSVGEGKTQYFGPGTRLLVL.

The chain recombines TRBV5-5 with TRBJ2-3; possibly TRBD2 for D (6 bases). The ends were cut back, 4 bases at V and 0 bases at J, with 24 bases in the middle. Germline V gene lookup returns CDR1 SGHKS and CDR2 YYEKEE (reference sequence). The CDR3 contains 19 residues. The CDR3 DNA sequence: TGTGCCAGCAGCCTGATGGAGGGCGTTGGAGTGGCCAGCACAGATACGCAGTATTTT. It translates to CASSLMEGVGVASTDTQYF.

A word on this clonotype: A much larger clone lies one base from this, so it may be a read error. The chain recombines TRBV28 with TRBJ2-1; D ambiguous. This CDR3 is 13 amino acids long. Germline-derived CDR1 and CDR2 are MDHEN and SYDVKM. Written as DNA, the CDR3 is TGTGCCAGCAGTTTGTTAGCCCAGAATGAGCGGTTCTTC. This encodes CASSLLAQNERFF. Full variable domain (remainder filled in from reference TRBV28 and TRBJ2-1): DVKVTQSSRYLVKRTGEKVFLECVQDMDHENMFWYRQDPGLGLRLIYFSYDVKMKEKGDIPEGYSVSREKKERFSLILESASTNQTSMYLCASSLLAQNERFFGPGTRLTVL.

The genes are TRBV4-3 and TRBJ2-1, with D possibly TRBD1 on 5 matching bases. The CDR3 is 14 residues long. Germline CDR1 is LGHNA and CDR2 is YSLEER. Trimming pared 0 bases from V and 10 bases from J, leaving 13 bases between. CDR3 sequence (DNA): TGCGCCAGCAGCCAAGATGGGGCCCAACAAGAGCAGTTCTTC. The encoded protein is CASSQDGAQQEQFF.

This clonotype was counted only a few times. The CDR3 sequence: CASSDRGEGEAFF. DNA of the CDR3: TGTGCCAGCAGCGATCGGGGTGAGGGTGAAGCTTTCTTT. The V and J genes are TRBV7-3 and TRBJ1-1; D unresolved. V was trimmed by 5 bases and J by 7 bases, leaving 14 bases between them. This CDR3 comprises 13 residues. The germline gives CDR1 SGHTA, CDR2 FQGTGA.

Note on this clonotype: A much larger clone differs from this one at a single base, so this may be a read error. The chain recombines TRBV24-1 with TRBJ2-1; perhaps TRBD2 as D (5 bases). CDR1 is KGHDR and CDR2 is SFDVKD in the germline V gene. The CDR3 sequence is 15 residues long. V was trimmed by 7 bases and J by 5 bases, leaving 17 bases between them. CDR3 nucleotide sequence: TGTGCCACCAGGAAAGACGGGAATTCCCACAATGAGCAGTTCTTC. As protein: CATRKDGNSHNEQFF.

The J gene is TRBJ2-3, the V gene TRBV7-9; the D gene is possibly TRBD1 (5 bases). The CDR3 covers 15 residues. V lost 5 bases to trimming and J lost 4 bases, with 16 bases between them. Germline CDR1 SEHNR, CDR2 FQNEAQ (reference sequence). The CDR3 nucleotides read TGTGCCAGCAGCAGTGTGACAGCCCATCCAGATACGCAGTATTTT. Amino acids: CASSSVTAHPDTQYF. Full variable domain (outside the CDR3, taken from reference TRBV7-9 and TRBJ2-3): DTGVSQNPRHKITKRGQNVTFRCDPISEHNRLYWYRQTLGQGPEFLTYFQNEAQLEKSRLLSDRFSAERPKGSFSTLEIQRTEQGDSAMYLCASSSVTAHPDTQYFGPGTRLTVL.

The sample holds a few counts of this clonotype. This CDR3 reads CASRSDREDGYTF. The CDR3 DNA sequence: TGTGCCAGCAGATCCGACAGGGAAGATGGCTACACCTTC. V gene TRBV6-2 or TRBV6-3 combines with J gene TRBJ1-2; 7 nucleotides match TRBD1. With 6 bases clipped from V and 6 bases from J, the junction kept 7 bases outside the gene matches. This CDR3 has 13 residues. CDR1 MNHEY and CDR2 SVGEGT come from the germline V gene.

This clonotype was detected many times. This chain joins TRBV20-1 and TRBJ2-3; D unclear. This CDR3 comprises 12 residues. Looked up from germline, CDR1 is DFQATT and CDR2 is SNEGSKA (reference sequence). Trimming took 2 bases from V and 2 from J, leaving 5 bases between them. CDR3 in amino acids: CSARLVTDTQYF. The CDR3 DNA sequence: TGCAGTGCTAGACTAGTCACAGATACGCAGTATTTT.

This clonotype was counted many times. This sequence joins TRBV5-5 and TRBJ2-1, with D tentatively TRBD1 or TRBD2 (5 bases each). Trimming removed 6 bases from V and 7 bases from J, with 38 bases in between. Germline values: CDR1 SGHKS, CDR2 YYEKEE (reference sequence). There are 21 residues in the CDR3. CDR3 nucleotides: TGTGCCAGCAACCCTTCTGTCTTGGCTAGCCCAAATGGGGGTTTTTTAAATGAGCAGTTCTTC. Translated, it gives CASNPSVLASPNGGFLNEQFF.

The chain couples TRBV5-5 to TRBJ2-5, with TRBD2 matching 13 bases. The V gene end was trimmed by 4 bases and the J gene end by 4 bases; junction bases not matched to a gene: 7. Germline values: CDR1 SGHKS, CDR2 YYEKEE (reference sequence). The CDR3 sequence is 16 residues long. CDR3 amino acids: CASSDGLAGVVETQYF. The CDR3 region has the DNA TGTGCCAGCAGCGACGGACTAGCGGGAGTGGTAGAGACCCAGTACTTC.

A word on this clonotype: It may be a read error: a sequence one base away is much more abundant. This CDR3 reads CAIGIGATAEAFF. As DNA, the CDR3 is TGTGCCATCGGTATCGGGGCTACCGCTGAAGCTTTCTTT. The chain uses TRBV12-3 or TRBV12-4 and TRBJ1-1; D is possibly TRBD1 (5 bases). Trimming pared 10 bases from V and 6 bases from J, leaving 18 bases between. The CDR3 extends over 13 amino acids.

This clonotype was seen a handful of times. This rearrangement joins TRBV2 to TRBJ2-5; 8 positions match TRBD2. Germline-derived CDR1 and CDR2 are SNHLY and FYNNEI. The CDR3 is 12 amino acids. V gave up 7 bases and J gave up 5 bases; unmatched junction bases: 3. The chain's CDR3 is CASIRLAETQYF. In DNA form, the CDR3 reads TGTGCCAGCATCCGACTAGCGGAGACCCAGTACTTC.